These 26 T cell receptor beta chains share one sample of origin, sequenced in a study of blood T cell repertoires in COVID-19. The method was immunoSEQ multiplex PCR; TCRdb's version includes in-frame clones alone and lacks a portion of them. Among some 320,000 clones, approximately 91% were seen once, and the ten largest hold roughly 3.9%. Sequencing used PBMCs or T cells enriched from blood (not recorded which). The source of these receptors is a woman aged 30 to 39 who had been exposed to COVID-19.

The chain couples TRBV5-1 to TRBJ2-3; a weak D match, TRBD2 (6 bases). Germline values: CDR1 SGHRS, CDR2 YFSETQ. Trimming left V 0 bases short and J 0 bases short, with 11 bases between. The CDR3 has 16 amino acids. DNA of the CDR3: TGCGCCAGCAGCTTGGGGAGGGAATTTAGCACAGATACGCAGTATTTT. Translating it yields CASSLGREFSTDTQYF. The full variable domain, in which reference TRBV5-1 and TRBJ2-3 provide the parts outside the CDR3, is KAGVTQTPRYLIKTRGQQVTLSCSPISGHRSVSWYQQTPGQGLQFLFEYFSETQRNKGNFPGRFSGRQFSNSRSEMNVSTLELGDSALYLCASSLGREFSTDTQYFGPGTRLTVL.

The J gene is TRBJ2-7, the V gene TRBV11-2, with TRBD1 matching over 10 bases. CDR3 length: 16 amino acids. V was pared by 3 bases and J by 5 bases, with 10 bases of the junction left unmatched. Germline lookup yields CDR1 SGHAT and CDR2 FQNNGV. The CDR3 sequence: CASSLGGDRGRHEQYF. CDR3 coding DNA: TGTGCCAGCAGCTTGGGGGGCGACAGGGGGCGCCACGAGCAGTACTTC.

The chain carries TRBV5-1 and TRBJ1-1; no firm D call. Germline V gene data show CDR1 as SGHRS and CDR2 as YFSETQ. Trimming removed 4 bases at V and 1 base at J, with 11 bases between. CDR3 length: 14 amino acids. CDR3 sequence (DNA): TGCGCCAGCAGCCCCTTGGGGAGGAACACTGAAGCTTTCTTT. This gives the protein CASSPLGRNTEAFF.

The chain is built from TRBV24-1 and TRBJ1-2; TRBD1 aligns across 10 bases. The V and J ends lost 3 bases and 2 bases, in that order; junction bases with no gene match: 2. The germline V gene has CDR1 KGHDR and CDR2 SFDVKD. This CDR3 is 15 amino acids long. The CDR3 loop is CATSDPTGGNYGYTF. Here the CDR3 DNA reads TGTGCCACCAGTGATCCGACAGGGGGCAACTATGGCTACACCTTC.

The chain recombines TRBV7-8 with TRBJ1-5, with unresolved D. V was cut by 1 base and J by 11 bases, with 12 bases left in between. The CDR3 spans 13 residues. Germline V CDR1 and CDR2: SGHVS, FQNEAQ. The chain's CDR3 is CASSLDPETAQHF. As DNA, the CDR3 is TGTGCCAGCAGCTTAGATCCGGAGACGGCCCAGCATTTT.

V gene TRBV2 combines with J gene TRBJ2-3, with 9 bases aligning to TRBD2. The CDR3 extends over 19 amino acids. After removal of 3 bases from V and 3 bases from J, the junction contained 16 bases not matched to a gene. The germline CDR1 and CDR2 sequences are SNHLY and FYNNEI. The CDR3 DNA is TGTGCCAGCAGTGACCCTCTCGCGGGGGGGGCCGTTTGGACAGATACGCAGTATTTT. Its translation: CASSDPLAGGAVWTDTQYF. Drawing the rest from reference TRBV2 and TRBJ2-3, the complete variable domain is EPEVTQTPSHQVTQMGQEVILRCVPISNHLYFYWYRQILGQKVEFLVSFYNNEISEKSEIFDDQFSVERPDGSNFTLKIRSTKLEDSAMYFCASSDPLAGGAVWTDTQYFGPGTRLTVL.

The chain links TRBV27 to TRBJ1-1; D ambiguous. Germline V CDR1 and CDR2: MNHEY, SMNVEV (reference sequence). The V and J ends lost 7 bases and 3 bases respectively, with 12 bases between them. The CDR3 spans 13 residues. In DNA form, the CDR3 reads TGTGCCAGCATGGGCTTCTCGGACACTGAAGCTTTCTTT. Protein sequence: CASMGFSDTEAFF.

CDR3 sequence (DNA): TGTGCCAGCAGCTCACAGGGGGCGGTGAATGGCTACACCTTC. Residues: CASSSQGAVNGYTF. This sequence joins TRBV7-3 and TRBJ1-2; 9 bases line up with TRBD1. The V and J ends lost 4 bases and 6 bases, in that order; junction bases with no gene match: 6. Germline values: CDR1 SGHTA, CDR2 FQGTGA. CDR3 length equals 14 residues.

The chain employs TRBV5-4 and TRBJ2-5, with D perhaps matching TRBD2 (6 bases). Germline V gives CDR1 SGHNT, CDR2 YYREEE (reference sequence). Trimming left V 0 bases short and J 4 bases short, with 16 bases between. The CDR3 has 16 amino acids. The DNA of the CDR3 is TGTGCCAGCAGCTTGGGGGCGGGGCGGGGAGGAGAGACCCAGTACTTC. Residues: CASSLGAGRGGETQYF.

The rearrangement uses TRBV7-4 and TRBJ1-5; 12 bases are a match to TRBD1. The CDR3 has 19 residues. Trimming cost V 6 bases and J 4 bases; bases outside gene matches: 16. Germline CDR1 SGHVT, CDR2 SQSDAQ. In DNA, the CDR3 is TGTGCCAGCAGGGAACCCGGGACAGGGGGCTTTAATGGGAATCAGCCCCAGCATTTT. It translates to CASREPGTGGFNGNQPQHF.

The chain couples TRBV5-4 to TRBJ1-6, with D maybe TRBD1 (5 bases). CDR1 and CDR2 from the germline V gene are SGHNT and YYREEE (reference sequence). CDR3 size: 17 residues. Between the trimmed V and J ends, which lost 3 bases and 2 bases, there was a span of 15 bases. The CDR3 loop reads CASSSTTQGTYNSPLHF. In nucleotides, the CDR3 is TGTGCCAGCAGCTCGACGACTCAGGGAACCTATAATTCACCCCTCCACTTT.

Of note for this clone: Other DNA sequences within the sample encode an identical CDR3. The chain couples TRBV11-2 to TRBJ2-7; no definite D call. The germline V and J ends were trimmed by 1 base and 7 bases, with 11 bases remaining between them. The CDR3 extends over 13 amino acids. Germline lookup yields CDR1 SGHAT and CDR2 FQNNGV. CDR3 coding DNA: TGTGCCAGCAGCTTAGGGGCAGGCTATGAGCAGTACTTC. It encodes CASSLGAGYEQYF.

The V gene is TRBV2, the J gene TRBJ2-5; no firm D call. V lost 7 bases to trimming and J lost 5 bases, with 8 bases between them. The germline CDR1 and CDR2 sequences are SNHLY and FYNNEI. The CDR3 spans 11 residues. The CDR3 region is CASTLRETQYF. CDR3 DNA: TGTGCCAGCACTCTGCGGGAGACCCAGTACTTC.

The CDR3 protein is CATSAWAGDYTF. The CDR3 DNA reads as TGTGCCACCAGTGCCTGGGCAGGGGACTACACCTTC. V and J are TRBV24-1 and TRBJ1-2, with TRBD1 as a possible D gene (6 bases). Germline V gives CDR1 KGHDR, CDR2 SFDVKD. V gave up 5 bases and J gave up 10 bases, with 13 bases separating them. The CDR3 has 12 amino acids.

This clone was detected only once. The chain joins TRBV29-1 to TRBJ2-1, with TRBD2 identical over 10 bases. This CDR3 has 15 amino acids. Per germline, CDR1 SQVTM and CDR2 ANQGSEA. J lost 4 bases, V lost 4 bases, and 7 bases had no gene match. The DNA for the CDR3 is TGCAGCGTTGTCCCCCTAGCGGGGGTATACAATGAGCAGTTCTTC. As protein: CSVVPLAGVYNEQFF.

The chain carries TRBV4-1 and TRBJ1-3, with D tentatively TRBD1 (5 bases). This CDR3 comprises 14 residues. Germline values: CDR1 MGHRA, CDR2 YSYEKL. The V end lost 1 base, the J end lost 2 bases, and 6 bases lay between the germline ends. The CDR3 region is CASSQVGAGNTIYF. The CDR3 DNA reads TGCGCCAGCAGCCAAGTAGGGGCTGGAAACACCATATATTTT.

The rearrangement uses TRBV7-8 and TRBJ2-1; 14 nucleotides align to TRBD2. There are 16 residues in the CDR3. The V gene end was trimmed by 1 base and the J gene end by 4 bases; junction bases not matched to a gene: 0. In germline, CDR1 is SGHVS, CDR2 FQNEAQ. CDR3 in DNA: TGTGCCAGCAGCTTAGGACTAGCGGGGGGGTACAATGAGCAGTTCTTC. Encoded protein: CASSLGLAGGYNEQFF.

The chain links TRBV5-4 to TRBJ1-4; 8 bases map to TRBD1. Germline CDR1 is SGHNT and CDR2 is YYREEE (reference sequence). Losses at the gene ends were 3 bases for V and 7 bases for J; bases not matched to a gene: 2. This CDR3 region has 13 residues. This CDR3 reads CASSSDRAEKLFF. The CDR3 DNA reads TGTGCCAGCAGCTCGGACAGGGCTGAAAAACTGTTTTTT. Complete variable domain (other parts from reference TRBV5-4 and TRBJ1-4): ETGVTQSPTHLIKTRGQQVTLRCSSQSGHNTVSWYQQALGQGPQFIFQYYREEENGRGNFPPRFSGLQFPNYSSELNVNALELDDSALYLCASSSDRAEKLFFGSGTQLSVL.

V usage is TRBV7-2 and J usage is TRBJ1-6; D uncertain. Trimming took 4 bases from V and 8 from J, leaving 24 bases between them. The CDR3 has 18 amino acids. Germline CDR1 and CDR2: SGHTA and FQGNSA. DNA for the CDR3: TGTGCCAGCAGCTCCAAAAAGTCGGCGGGCGGAAGATATTCACCCCTCCACTTT. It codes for CASSSKKSAGGRYSPLHF.

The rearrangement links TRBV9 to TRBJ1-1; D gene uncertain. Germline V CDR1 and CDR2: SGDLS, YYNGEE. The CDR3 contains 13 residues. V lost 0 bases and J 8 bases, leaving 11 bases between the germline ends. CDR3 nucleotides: TGTGCCAGCAGCGTAGTTTCCGGGTTGGAAGCTTTCTTT. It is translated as CASSVVSGLEAFF.

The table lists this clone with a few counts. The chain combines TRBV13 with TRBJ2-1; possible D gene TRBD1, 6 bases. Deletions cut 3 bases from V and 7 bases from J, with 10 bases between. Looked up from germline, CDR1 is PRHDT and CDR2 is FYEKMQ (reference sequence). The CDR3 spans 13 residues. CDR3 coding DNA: TGTGCCAGCAGCTTCAGGGGCGGGAATGAGCAGTTCTTC. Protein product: CASSFRGGNEQFF.

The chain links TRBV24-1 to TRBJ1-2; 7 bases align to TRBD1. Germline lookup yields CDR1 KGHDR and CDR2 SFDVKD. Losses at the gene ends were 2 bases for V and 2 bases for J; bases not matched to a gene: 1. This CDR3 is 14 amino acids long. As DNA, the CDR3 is TGTGCCACCAGTGATTCCAGGGGGAACTATGGCTACACCTTC. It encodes CATSDSRGNYGYTF.

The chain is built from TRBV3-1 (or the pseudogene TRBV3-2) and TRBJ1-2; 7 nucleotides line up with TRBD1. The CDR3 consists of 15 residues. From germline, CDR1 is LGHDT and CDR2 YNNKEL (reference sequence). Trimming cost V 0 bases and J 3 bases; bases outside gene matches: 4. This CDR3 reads CASSQDTTGYYGYTF. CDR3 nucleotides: TGTGCCAGCAGCCAAGACACGACAGGGTACTATGGCTACACCTTC.

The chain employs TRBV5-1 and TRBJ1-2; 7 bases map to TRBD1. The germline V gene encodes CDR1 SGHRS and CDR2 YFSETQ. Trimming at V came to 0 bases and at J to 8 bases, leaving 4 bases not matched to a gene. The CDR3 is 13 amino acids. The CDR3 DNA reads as TGCGCCAGCAGCTTGGGGACAGGCTGGGGCTACACCTTC. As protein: CASSLGTGWGYTF. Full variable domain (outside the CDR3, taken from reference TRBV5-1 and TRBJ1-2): KAGVTQTPRYLIKTRGQQVTLSCSPISGHRSVSWYQQTPGQGLQFLFEYFSETQRNKGNFPGRFSGRQFSNSRSEMNVSTLELGDSALYLCASSLGTGWGYTFGSGTRLTVV.

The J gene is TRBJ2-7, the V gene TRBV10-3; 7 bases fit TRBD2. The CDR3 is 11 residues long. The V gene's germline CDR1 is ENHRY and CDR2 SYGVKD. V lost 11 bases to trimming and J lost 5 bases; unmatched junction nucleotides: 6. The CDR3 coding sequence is TGTGCCTCTCGTGGGAGGGACGAGCAGTACTTC. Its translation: CASRGRDEQYF.

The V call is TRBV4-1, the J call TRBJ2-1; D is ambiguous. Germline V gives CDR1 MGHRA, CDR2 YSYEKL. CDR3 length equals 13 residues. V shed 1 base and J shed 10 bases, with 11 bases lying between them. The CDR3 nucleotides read TGCGCCAGCAGCCAAGTAACTACCTGGGAGCAGTTCTTC. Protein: CASSQVTTWEQFF.